This passage covers 21 T cell receptor beta chains from one sample sequenced in a study of blood T cell repertoires in COVID-19. Sequencing used immunoSEQ multiplex PCR; TCRdb keeps in-frame clones, though not all of them. The sample includes some 110,000 clones, approximately 80% of them seen just once. Sequenced sample: peripheral blood. Receptor source: a woman between 70 and 85 years old with acute or convalescent COVID-19.

This clone has a single count. The rearrangement links TRBV9 to TRBJ2-7, with D maybe TRBD2 (5 bases). The CDR3 loop spans 15 amino acids. Germline loops: CDR1 SGDLS, CDR2 YYNGEE. The germline V and J ends were trimmed by 0 bases and 2 bases, with 12 bases remaining between them. As DNA, the CDR3 is TGTGCCAGCAGCGTAGGGAGCGGCGGCGCCTACGAGCAGTACTTC. It specifies CASSVGSGGAYEQYF.

This sequence joins TRBV5-4 and TRBJ2-1; 12 bases fit TRBD2. J was trimmed by 7 bases and V by 0 bases; bases with no gene match: 2. Germline lookup yields CDR1 SGHNT and CDR2 YYREEE (reference sequence). CDR3 length: 15 amino acids. The CDR3, as DNA: TGTGCCAGCAGCTTGGGCGGGACTAGCGGGAATGAGCAGTTCTTC. It yields the protein CASSLGGTSGNEQFF.

The V call is TRBV5-1, the J call TRBJ1-6; 9 bases align to TRBD1. The CDR3 covers 16 residues. The J segment lost 9 bases and the V segment lost 2 bases, leaving 9 bases of the junction unmatched. The germline V gene encodes CDR1 SGHRS and CDR2 YFSETQ. The CDR3 DNA is TGCGCCAGCAGCTTAGCCTGGACAGGGGCGAGTTCACCCCTCCACTTT. Its protein is CASSLAWTGASSPLHF.

CDR3 DNA sequence: TGTGCCACCAGTGATGGACTAGTAAATGAGCAGTTCTTC. It translates to CATSDGLVNEQFF. This chain joins TRBV24-1 and TRBJ2-1; 7 bases fit TRBD2. The germline CDR1 and CDR2 sequences are KGHDR and SFDVKD. The CDR3 length is 13 residues. V was clipped by 3 bases and J by 7 bases; unmatched bases: 2.

The J gene is TRBJ2-2, the V gene TRBV6-5; 10 bases are shared with TRBD2. The J segment lost 6 bases and the V segment lost 6 bases, leaving 4 bases of the junction unmatched. CDR3 size: 14 residues. CDR1 and CDR2 from the germline V gene are MNHEY and SVGAGI. Here the CDR3 DNA reads TGTGCCAGCAGGCCCCTAGCGGGGGCCGGGGAGCTGTTTTTT. Its protein product is CASRPLAGAGELFF.

The V gene is TRBV9, the J gene TRBJ2-5, with 11 positions matching TRBD2. The CDR3 length is 16 residues. Germline CDR1 is SGDLS and CDR2 is YYNGEE. The J segment lost 7 bases and the V segment lost 0 bases, leaving 8 bases of the junction unmatched. CDR3 bases: TGTGCCAGCAGCGTAGCTGAAACTAGCGGGAGCAGGACCCAGTACTTC. Its translation is CASSVAETSGSRTQYF.

The V and J genes are TRBV5-1 and TRBJ2-5; 7 bases are a match to TRBD2. The V gene end was trimmed by 0 bases and the J gene end by 6 bases; junction bases not matched to a gene: 11. This CDR3 region has 16 residues. Germline CDR1 and CDR2: SGHRS and YFSETQ. CDR3 amino acids: CASSLGGLLSGKTQYF. CDR3 in DNA: TGCGCCAGCAGCTTGGGGGGACTACTGTCGGGAAAGACCCAGTACTTC.

The chain uses TRBV28 and TRBJ1-6; the match to TRBD1 covers 7 bases. The CDR3 runs to 15 residues. V dropped 5 bases and J dropped 10; count of bases not matched to a gene: 11. CDR1 is MDHEN, CDR2 SYDVKM, per germline. CDR3 sequence: CASSPATGTGSPLHF. CDR3 DNA sequence: TGTGCCAGCAGTCCGGCGACAGGGACTGGCTCACCCCTCCACTTT.

The chain combines TRBV7-3 with TRBJ2-2; possibly TRBD2 for D (6 bases). The V end lost 3 bases, the J end lost 1 base, and 6 bases lay between the germline ends. The CDR3 sequence is 14 residues long. Germline CDR1 reads SGHTA; CDR2 reads FQGTGA. The CDR3: CASSLGLNTGELFF. CDR3 nucleotides: TGTGCCAGCAGCTTGGGACTGAACACCGGGGAGCTGTTTTTT.

The chain employs TRBV24-1 and TRBJ2-7, with TRBD1 matching 9 bases. Unmatched junction bases numbered 9, after V lost 3 bases and J lost 4 bases. The CDR3 is 16 amino acids. Germline lookup yields CDR1 KGHDR and CDR2 SFDVKD. CDR3 sequence (DNA): TGTGCCACCAGTGATCCCGGGACAGGGTGGCTTTACGAGCAGTACTTC. This translates into CATSDPGTGWLYEQYF.

This clone was observed a handful of times. The V call is TRBV7-8, the J call TRBJ1-5; 7 bases fit TRBD1. J lost 0 bases, V lost 5 bases, and 7 bases had no gene match. Looked up from germline, CDR1 is SGHVS and CDR2 is FQNEAQ. The length of the CDR3 is 16 residues. CDR3 loop: CASSPPGTASNQPQHF. The DNA for the CDR3 is TGTGCCAGCAGCCCGCCGGGGACAGCTAGCAATCAGCCCCAGCATTTT.

This chain connects TRBV5-1 to TRBJ2-1, with no clear D. The V gene lost 0 bases and the J gene lost 4 bases, with 11 bases spanning the gap. The germline gives CDR1 SGHRS, CDR2 YFSETQ. This CDR3 has 15 residues. This chain's CDR3 is CASSLAQNGYNEQFF. In nucleotides, the CDR3 is TGCGCCAGCAGCTTGGCCCAAAACGGGTACAATGAGCAGTTCTTC. Using reference TRBV5-1 and TRBJ2-1 for the parts outside the CDR3, the full variable domain is KAGVTQTPRYLIKTRGQQVTLSCSPISGHRSVSWYQQTPGQGLQFLFEYFSETQRNKGNFPGRFSGRQFSNSRSEMNVSTLELGDSALYLCASSLAQNGYNEQFFGPGTRLTVL.

CDR3 in DNA: TGTGCCAGCAGCTACGTAGCGGGAGTCGTGTACAATGAGCAGTTCTTC. Translated: CASSYVAGVVYNEQFF. The chain uses TRBV13 and TRBJ2-1; TRBD2 matches at 9 bases. Losses at the gene ends were 4 bases for V and 4 bases for J; bases not matched to a gene: 8. The germline gives CDR1 PRHDT, CDR2 FYEKMQ (reference sequence). This CDR3 region has 16 residues. Full variable domain (rest looked up from reference TRBV13 and TRBJ2-1): AAGVIQSPRHLIKEKRETATLKCYPIPRHDTVYWYQQGPGQDPQFLISFYEKMQSDKGSIPDRFSAQQFSDYHSELNMSSLELGDSALYFCASSYVAGVVYNEQFFGPGTRLTVL.

The rearrangement uses TRBV7-2 and TRBJ2-7; D perhaps matches TRBD2 (5 bases). The germline V gene encodes CDR1 SGHTA and CDR2 FQGNSA. The ends were cut back, 5 bases at V and 4 bases at J, with 9 bases in the middle. CDR3 length equals 12 residues. CDR3 in DNA: TGTGCCAGCAGCCCCGGGATTTACGAGCAGTACTTC. The encoded protein is CASSPGIYEQYF.

The rearrangement uses TRBV7-2 and TRBJ1-4; TRBD1 matches at 9 bases. The germline V gene has CDR1 SGHTA and CDR2 FQGNSA. The CDR3 loop spans 14 amino acids. After removal of 1 base from V and 10 bases from J, the junction contained 4 bases not matched to a gene. DNA for the CDR3: TGTGCCAGCAGCTTAGACAGGGGGCCAGGAAAACTGTTTTTT. It encodes CASSLDRGPGKLFF.

This sequence joins TRBV14 and TRBJ1-1, with TRBD1 matching over 7 bases. The ends lost 1 base at V and 2 bases at J; junction bases unmatched: 22. Germline CDR1 and CDR2: SGHDN and FVKESK. This CDR3 region has 21 residues. The CDR3 region is CASSQATTRPGTVGSNTEAFF. The CDR3 region has the DNA TGTGCCAGCAGCCAAGCTACTACCCGGCCCGGGACAGTAGGTTCTAACACTGAAGCTTTCTTT.

This chain links TRBV18 with TRBJ2-2; D is possibly TRBD1 (5 bases). The ends were cut back, 3 bases at V and 4 bases at J, with 12 bases in the middle. The CDR3 is 15 residues long. Looked up from germline, CDR1 is KGHSH and CDR2 is LQKENI. CDR3 amino acids: CASSPTASPTGELFF. CDR3 nucleotide sequence: TGTGCCAGCTCACCGACAGCGAGCCCCACCGGGGAGCTGTTTTTT.

This sequence joins TRBV19 and TRBJ1-5; D call uncertain. The V end lost 6 bases, the J end lost 1 base, and 13 bases lay between the germline ends. Germline V gives CDR1 LNHDA, CDR2 SQIVND (reference sequence). This CDR3 has 15 amino acids. Written as DNA, the CDR3 is TGTGCCAGTAGAGCAGGATCTTTGAGCAATCAGCCCCAGCATTTT. Translating gives CASRAGSLSNQPQHF.

This chain uses TRBV30 with TRBJ2-6; tentative D call: TRBD1 (6 bases). The CDR3 spans 14 residues. The V gene lost 2 bases and the J gene lost 8 bases, with 13 bases spanning the gap. Germline CDR1 and CDR2: GTSNPN and SVGIG (reference sequence). As DNA, the CDR3 is TGTGCCTGGAGTTCAGGGGTTTCTCCCAACGTCCTGACTTTC. Protein sequence: CAWSSGVSPNVLTF.

This clone was seen a handful of times. V usage is TRBV15 and J usage is TRBJ2-7; D unresolved. The CDR3 has 15 residues. The germline gives CDR1 LNHNV, CDR2 YYDKDF (reference sequence). The V and J ends lost 1 base and 6 bases respectively, with 16 bases between them. CDR3 sequence (DNA): TGTGCCACCAGCAGAGGGCAGGATTTAAGTTCCGAGCAGTACTTC. Translated, it gives CATSRGQDLSSEQYF.

This chain joins TRBV11-2 and TRBJ2-1, with 13 bases fitting TRBD2. With V trimmed by 3 bases and J by 7 bases, 6 bases remained unmatched. The CDR3 length is 16 residues. Per the germline V gene, CDR1 is SGHAT and CDR2 is FQNNGV. CDR3 sequence: CASSFPTSGRQNEQFF. The CDR3 nucleotides are TGTGCCAGCAGCTTCCCGACTAGCGGGAGGCAGAATGAGCAGTTCTTC.